A selection of T cell receptor beta chains follows, all from one sample in a study of T cell responses to AZD1222 COVID-19 vaccine. Some clones are missing from TCRdb's copy, which holds only in-frame ones; the method was immunoSEQ multiplex PCR. This table holds 90,000 to 120,000 clones, around 95% found once. The starting material was peripheral blood, obtained on day 0 of AZD1222 vaccination. The source is an adult in good health. Both conserved end residues are part of each CDR3. A D gene is named only where the DNA matches it firmly. The size field is filled for only some rows; it gives once, few, many or a size class.

D,size,V,J,CDR3,DNA
TRBD1,.,TRBV4-3,TRBJ1-1,CASSQELTGGSAFF,TGCGCCAGCAGCCAAGAGCTCACAGGGGGCAGCGCTTTCTTT
.,.,TRBV7-9,TRBJ1-6,CASSLVEGPLHF,TGTGCCAGCAGCTTAGTCGAAGGACCCCTCCACTTT
.,.,TRBV9,TRBJ1-2,CASRGGNYGYTF,TGTGCCAGCAGAGGGGGGAACTATGGCTACACCTTC
.,.,TRBV9,TRBJ1-1,CASSVDASNTEAFF,TGTGCCAGCAGCGTAGATGCGTCGAACACTGAAGCTTTCTTT
.,.,TRBV10-2,TRBJ2-2,CASIWGLGAGELFF,TGCGCCAGCATCTGGGGTTTGGGGGCCGGGGAGCTGTTTTTT
.,.,TRBV7-2,TRBJ1-2,CASSQRWGWNYGYTF,TGTGCCAGCAGCCAACGATGGGGGTGGAACTATGGCTACACCTTC
.,.,TRBV7-9,TRBJ2-3,CASSLGAYTDTQYF,TGTGCCAGCAGCTTAGGAGCGTACACAGATACGCAGTATTTT
TRBD1,.,TRBV18,TRBJ1-2,CASSLGTGDGYTF,TGTGCCAGCTCACTCGGGACAGGGGACGGCTACACCTTC
TRBD1,.,TRBV7-9,TRBJ1-1,CASSGQGGNTEAFF,TGTGCCAGCTCGGGACAGGGCGGGAACACTGAAGCTTTCTTT
.,.,TRBV25-1,TRBJ1-1,CASSEHSRGNAEAFF,TGTGCCAGCAGTGAGCACTCCCGGGGGAACGCTGAAGCTTTCTTT
TRBD1,.,TRBV19,TRBJ1-5,CASSTGTASNQPQHF,TGTGCCAGTAGTACCGGGACAGCTAGCAATCAGCCCCAGCATTTT
.,.,TRBV28,TRBJ2-1,CASSSGVRWQFF,TGTGCCAGCAGTTCGGGGGTCAGGTGGCAGTTCTTC
TRBD1,.,TRBV3-1/TRBV3-2,TRBJ1-1,CASQRSGTGSFTEAFF,TGTGCCAGCCAGAGGTCCGGGACAGGGAGTTTCACTGAAGCTTTCTTT
TRBD1,.,TRBV27,TRBJ1-1,CASSSRLDRGSTEAFF,TGTGCCAGCAGTTCGAGACTAGACAGGGGGTCCACTGAAGCTTTCTTT
.,.,TRBV19,TRBJ2-7,CATALGLGYEQYF,TGTGCCACAGCCTTAGGGCTCGGGTACGAGCAGTACTTC
.,.,TRBV27,TRBJ1-2,CASTTGQHGYTF,TGTGCCAGCACGACAGGCCAGCATGGCTACACCTTC
TRBD2,.,TRBV6-5,TRBJ2-7,CASSLTSGSSYEQYF,TGTGCCAGCAGTCTCACTAGCGGGAGCTCCTACGAGCAGTACTTC
.,.,TRBV25-1,TRBJ1-2,CASRGGFRDGYTF,TGTGCCAGCAGGGGAGGGTTTCGGGATGGCTACACCTTC
.,.,TRBV27,TRBJ2-1,CASSPYHLAYNEQFF,TGTGCCAGCAGTCCTTATCACCTGGCCTACAATGAGCAGTTCTTC
.,.,TRBV12-3/TRBV12-4,TRBJ1-2,CASTRTANYGYTF,TGTGCCAGCACCCGAACAGCTAACTATGGCTACACCTTC
.,.,TRBV28,TRBJ1-2,CASTIRRSSSYGYTF,TGTGCCAGCACCATTAGACGGAGTTCTAGCTATGGCTACACCTTC
TRBD1,.,TRBV6-5,TRBJ1-4,CASSSSGTGANEKLFF,TGTGCCAGCAGTTCGTCAGGGACAGGGGCTAATGAAAAACTGTTTTTT
.,.,TRBV5-1,TRBJ1-2,CASSLEGFNYGYTF,TGCGCCAGCAGCTTGGAAGGATTTAACTATGGCTACACCTTC
TRBD1,.,TRBV5-4,TRBJ1-2,CASSSPTGGYGYTF,TGTGCCAGCAGCTCCCCGACAGGGGGATATGGCTACACCTTC
.,once,TRBV6-1,TRBJ1-3,CASSEYKPSGNTIYF,TGTGCCAGCAGTGAATATAAGCCCTCTGGAAACACCATATATTTT